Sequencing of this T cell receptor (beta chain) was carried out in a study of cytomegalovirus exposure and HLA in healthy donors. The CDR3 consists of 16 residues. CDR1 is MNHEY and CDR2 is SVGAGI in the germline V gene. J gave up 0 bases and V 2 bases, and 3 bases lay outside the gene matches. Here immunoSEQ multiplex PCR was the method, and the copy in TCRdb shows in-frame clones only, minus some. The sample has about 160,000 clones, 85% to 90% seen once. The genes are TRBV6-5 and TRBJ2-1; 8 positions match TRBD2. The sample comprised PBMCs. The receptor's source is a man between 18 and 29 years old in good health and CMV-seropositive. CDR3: CASSYGGLVSYNEQFF. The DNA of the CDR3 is TGTGCCAGCAGTTACGGGGGACTAGTCTCCTACAATGAGCAGTTCTTC.